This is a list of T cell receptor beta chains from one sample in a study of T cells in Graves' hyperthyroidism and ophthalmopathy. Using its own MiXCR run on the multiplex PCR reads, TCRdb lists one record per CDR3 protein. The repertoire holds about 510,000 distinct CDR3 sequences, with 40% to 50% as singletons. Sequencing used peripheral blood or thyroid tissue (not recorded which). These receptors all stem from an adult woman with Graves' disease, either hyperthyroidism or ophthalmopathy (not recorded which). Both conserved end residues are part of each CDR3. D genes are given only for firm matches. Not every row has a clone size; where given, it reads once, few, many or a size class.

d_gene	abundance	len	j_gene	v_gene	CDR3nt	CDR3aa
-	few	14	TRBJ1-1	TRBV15	TGTGCCACCAGCAGAGCCAATAGGGTGTCCGAAGCTTTCTTT	CATSRANRVSEAFF
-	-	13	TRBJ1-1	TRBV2	TGTGCCAGCAGCCGGCCCCAGAACACTGAAGCTTTCTTT	CASSRPQNTEAFF
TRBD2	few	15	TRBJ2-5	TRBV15	TGTGCCACCAGCAGAGATCCGACTAGCAAGGAGACCCAGTACTTC	CATSRDPTSKETQYF
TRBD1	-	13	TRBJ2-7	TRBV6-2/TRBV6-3	TGTGCCAGCAGCTACCTGGGACAGGTCGAGCAGTACTTC	CASSYLGQVEQYF
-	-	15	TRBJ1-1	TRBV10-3	TGTGCCATCAGTGAGACCATGGGACCGAACACTGAAGCTTTCTTT	CAISETMGPNTEAFF
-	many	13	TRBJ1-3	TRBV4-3	TGCGCCAGCAGCCAAGATGAACGAAACACCATATATTTT	CASSQDERNTIYF
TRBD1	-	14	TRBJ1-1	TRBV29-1	TGCAGCGTTGTTCCTAGAGGGGGCGAGACTGAAGCTTTCTTT	CSVVPRGGETEAFF
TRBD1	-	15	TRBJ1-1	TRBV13	TGTGCCAGCACCCCGGCGACAGGGGTGAACACTGAAGCTTTCTTT	CASTPATGVNTEAFF
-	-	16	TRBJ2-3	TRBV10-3	TGTGCCACCCGGGACGGGGGGCGTCCTAGCACAGATACGCAGTATTTT	CATRDGGRPSTDTQYF
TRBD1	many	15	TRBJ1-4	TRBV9	TGTGCCAGCAGCGTGGACAGGGCGGCTAATGAAAAACTGTTTTTT	CASSVDRAANEKLFF
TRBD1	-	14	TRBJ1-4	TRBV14	TGTGCCAGCAGCCAGGGGACAGGGTTGGAAAAACTGTTTTTT	CASSQGTGLEKLFF
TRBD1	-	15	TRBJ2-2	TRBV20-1	TGCAGTGCTAGACACCCAGGGGGTAGGTTCGGGGAGCTGTTTTTT	CSARHPGGRFGELFF
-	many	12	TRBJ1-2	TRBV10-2	TGCGCCAGCAGTGAGTCGGTGGATGGCTACACCTTC	CASSESVDGYTF
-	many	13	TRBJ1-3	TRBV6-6	TGTGCCAGCAGCTCCTTCTCTGGAAACACCATATATTTT	CASSSFSGNTIYF
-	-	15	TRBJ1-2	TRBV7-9	TGTGCCAGCAGCTTGAGGGGGACGGTGAACTATGGCTACACCTTC	CASSLRGTVNYGYTF
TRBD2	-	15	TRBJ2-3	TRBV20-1	TGCAGTGCTAGAGCGGCTAGCGGGAGCGTAGATACGCAGTATTTT	CSARAASGSVDTQYF
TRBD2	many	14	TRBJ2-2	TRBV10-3	TGTGCCATCAGTGCAGCGGGAGGGCCCGGGGAGCTGTTTTTT	CAISAAGGPGELFF
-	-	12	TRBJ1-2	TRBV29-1	TGCAGCGTTCTCAGGTTTAACTATGGCTACACCTTC	CSVLRFNYGYTF
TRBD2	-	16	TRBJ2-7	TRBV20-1	TGCAGTGCTAGAGATCTAGGCGGGAGGGGAGCCTGCGAGCAGTACTTC	CSARDLGGRGACEQYF
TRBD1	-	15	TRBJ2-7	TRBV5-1	TGCGCCAGCAGCTTGGAGGCCAGGGGGCAGGTCGAGCAGTACTTC	CASSLEARGQVEQYF
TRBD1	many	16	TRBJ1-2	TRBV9	TGTGCCAGCAGCCCGCGCCCCGGGACAGCAAACTATGGCTACACCTTC	CASSPRPGTANYGYTF
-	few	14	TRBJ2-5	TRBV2	TGTGCCAGCAAGGAACAGGACTACCAAGAGACCCAGTACTTC	CASKEQDYQETQYF
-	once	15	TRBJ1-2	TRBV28	TGTGCCAGCAGGGCTCTGAGGACAGCTAACTATGGCTACACCTTC	CASRALRTANYGYTF
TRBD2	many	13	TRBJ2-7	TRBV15	TGTGCCACCAGCATAGGGACTAGCAACGAGCAGTACTTC	CATSIGTSNEQYF
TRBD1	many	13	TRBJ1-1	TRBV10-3	TGTGCCATCAGTGAGGGACAGGGACCTGAAGCTTTCTTT	CAISEGQGPEAFF
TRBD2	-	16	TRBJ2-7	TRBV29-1	TGCAGCGTAGAATCCGAAAGCGGGGGCCACACCTACGAGCAGTACTTC	CSVESESGGHTYEQYF
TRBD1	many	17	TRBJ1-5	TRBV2	TGTGCCAGCGGCGGACAGGGGACCGTGAGGAGCAATCAGCCCCAGCATTTT	CASGGQGTVRSNQPQHF
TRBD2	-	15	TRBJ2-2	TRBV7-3	TGTGCCAGCAGGGGGAGCGGGAGTGGCACCGGGGAGCTGTTTTTT	CASRGSGSGTGELFF
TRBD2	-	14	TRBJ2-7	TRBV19	TGTGCCAGTAGTCGGGCGGGAGCAAGGCAAGAGCAGTACTTC	CASSRAGARQEQYF
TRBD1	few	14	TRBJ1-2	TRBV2	TGTGCCAGCAGGGGACAGGGATCTAACTATGGCTACACCTTC	CASRGQGSNYGYTF
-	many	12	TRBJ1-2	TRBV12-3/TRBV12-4	TGTGCCAGCAGTCCTGGACAGTATGGCTACACCTTC	CASSPGQYGYTF
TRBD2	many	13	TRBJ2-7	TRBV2	TGTGCCAGCAGTAGGACTAGTATCGCCGAGCAGTACTTC	CASSRTSIAEQYF
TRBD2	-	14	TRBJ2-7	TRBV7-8	TGTGCCAGCAGCCCAGCTAGCGGGAGTACCAAGCAGTACTTC	CASSPASGSTKQYF
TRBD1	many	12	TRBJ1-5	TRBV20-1	TGCAGTGCCAGGACAGGGGTCCAGGCCCAGCATTTT	CSARTGVQAQHF
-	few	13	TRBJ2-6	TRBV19	TGTGCCAGTACCGAAAGCCGGGCCAACGTCCTGACTTTC	CASTESRANVLTF
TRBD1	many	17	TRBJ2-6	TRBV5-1	TGCGCCAGCAGCCGAGGGACAGGGGGCGTAAGGGCCAACGTCCTGACTTTC	CASSRGTGGVRANVLTF
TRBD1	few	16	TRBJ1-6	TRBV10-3	TGTGCCATCAGTCTAAACTTCGGGACAGCTGATTCACCCCTCCACTTT	CAISLNFGTADSPLHF
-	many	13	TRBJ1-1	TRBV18	TGTGCTAGCAGCCAACAGGCTAACACTGAAGCTTTCTTT	CASSQQANTEAFF
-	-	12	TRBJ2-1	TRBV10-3	TGTGCCATCAGTGAGTCTGCGGCTGAGCAGTTCTTC	CAISESAAEQFF
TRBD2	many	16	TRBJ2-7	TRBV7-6	TGTGCCAGCAGCTTAGGTGCCCTAGCGGTTCCCTACGAGCAGTACTTC	CASSLGALAVPYEQYF